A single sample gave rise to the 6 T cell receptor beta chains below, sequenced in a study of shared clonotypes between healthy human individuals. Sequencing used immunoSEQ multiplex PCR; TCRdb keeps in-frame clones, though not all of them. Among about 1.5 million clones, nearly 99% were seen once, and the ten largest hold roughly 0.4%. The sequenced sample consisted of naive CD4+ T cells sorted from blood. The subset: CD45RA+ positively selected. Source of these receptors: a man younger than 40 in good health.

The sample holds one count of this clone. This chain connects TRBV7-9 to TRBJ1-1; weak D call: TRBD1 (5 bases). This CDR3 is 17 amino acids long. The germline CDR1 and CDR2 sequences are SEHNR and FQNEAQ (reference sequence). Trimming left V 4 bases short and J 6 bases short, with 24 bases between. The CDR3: CASSWRVLGTQVAEAFF. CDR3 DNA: TGTGCCAGCAGCTGGAGGGTTTTGGGGACCCAGGTCGCTGAAGCTTTCTTT. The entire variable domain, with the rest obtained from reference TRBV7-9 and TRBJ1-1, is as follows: DTGVSQNPRHKITKRGQNVTFRCDPISEHNRLYWYRQTLGQGPEFLTYFQNEAQLEKSRLLSDRFSAERPKGSFSTLEIQRTEQGDSAMYLCASSWRVLGTQVAEAFFGQGTRLTVV.

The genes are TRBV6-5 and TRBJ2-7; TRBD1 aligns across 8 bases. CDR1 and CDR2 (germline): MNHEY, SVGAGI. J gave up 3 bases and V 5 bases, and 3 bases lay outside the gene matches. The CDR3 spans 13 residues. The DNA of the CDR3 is TGTGCCAGCAGTCCGGGACAGGTCTACGAGCAGTACTTC. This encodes CASSPGQVYEQYF.

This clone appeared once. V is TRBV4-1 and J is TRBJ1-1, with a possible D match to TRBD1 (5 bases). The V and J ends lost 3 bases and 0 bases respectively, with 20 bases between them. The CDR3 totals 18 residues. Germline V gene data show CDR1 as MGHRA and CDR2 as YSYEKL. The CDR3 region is CASSQSERVGALNTEAFF. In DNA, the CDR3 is TGCGCCAGCAGCCAGAGCGAGCGTGTAGGGGCCCTGAACACTGAAGCTTTCTTT.

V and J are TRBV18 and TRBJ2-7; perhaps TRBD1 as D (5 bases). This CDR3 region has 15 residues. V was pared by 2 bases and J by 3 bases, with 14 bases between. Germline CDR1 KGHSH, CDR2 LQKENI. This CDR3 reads CASSPWAGNVYEQYF. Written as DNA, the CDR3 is TGTGCCAGCTCACCATGGGCAGGGAACGTCTACGAGCAGTACTTC.

DNA for the CDR3: TGTGCCAGCTACCGACAGGGGGAGGCTTTATCGGCTGAGCAGTTCTTC. Translated, it gives CASYRQGEALSAEQFF. The chain employs TRBV18 and TRBJ2-1, with 9 nucleotides matching TRBD1. Germline-derived CDR1 and CDR2 are KGHSH and LQKENI. The CDR3 contains 16 residues. The trim removed 7 bases at V and 9 bases at J, leaving 16 bases unmatched.

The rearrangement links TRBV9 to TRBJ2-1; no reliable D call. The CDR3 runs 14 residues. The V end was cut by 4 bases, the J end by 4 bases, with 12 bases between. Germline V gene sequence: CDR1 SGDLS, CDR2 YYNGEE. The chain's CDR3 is CASSPRGLYNEQFF. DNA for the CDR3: TGTGCCAGCAGCCCCCGTGGGCTGTACAATGAGCAGTTCTTC.